The rows below give T cell receptor beta chains drawn from one sample of a study of cytomegalovirus exposure and HLA in healthy donors. Produced via immunoSEQ multiplex PCR; TCRdb's table is partial and in-frame only. The data hold more than 90,000 clones, with around 61% observed a single time. Sequencing was carried out using PBMCs. These receptor sequences come from a woman aged 25 to 39 in good health and CMV-seronegative. CDR3s include the opening cysteine and the closing phenylalanine or tryptophan. D genes are given only for firm matches. The size entry is marked missing in some rows and otherwise reads once, few, many or a size class.

clone_size: -; j_call: TRBJ1-2; d_call: TRBD1; v_call: TRBV4-1; cdr3_nt: TGCGCCAGCAGCCAATTGGGACAGGGGGCGCGGTATGGCTACACCTTC; cdr3_aa: CASSQLGQGARYGYTF
clone_size: -; j_call: TRBJ1-4; d_call: TRBD1; v_call: TRBV19; cdr3_nt: TGTGCCAGTAAAAACACAGGGGAAAATGAAAAACTGTTTTTT; cdr3_aa: CASKNTGENEKLFF
clone_size: -; j_call: TRBJ2-1; d_call: -; v_call: TRBV7-6; cdr3_nt: TGTGCCAGCAGCCCTCAGGAGGGCCGTTCGAATGAGCAGTTCTTC; cdr3_aa: CASSPQEGRSNEQFF
clone_size: -; j_call: TRBJ2-7; d_call: -; v_call: TRBV6-5; cdr3_nt: TGTGCCAGCAGCCGCCGAGGTACTAGGAACTACGAGCAGTACTTC; cdr3_aa: CASSRRGTRNYEQYF
clone_size: -; j_call: TRBJ1-2; d_call: -; v_call: TRBV7-3; cdr3_nt: TGTGCCAGCCGTCCGGGACACAATCCTAACTATGGCTACACCTTC; cdr3_aa: CASRPGHNPNYGYTF
clone_size: -; j_call: TRBJ2-1; d_call: TRBD1; v_call: TRBV29-1; cdr3_nt: TGCAGCCCAGGGGACAGGGACACCTACAATGAGCAGTTCTTC; cdr3_aa: CSPGDRDTYNEQFF
clone_size: few; j_call: TRBJ2-7; d_call: -; v_call: TRBV2; cdr3_nt: TGTGCCAGCAGTGAGGGACTGGTATCCTACGAGCAGTACTTC; cdr3_aa: CASSEGLVSYEQYF
clone_size: -; j_call: TRBJ2-5; d_call: -; v_call: TRBV7-2; cdr3_nt: TGTGCCAGCTGTCAGGTCGCGGGACGCTCAGGGGAGACCCAGTACTTC; cdr3_aa: CASCQVAGRSGETQYF
clone_size: -; j_call: TRBJ2-1; d_call: TRBD1; v_call: TRBV6-9; cdr3_nt: TGTGCCAGCAGCCAAACAGGGGGATCAGGCTGGCGGGGATCCTACAATGAGCAGTTCTTC; cdr3_aa: CASSQTGGSGWRGSYNEQFF
clone_size: -; j_call: TRBJ1-5; d_call: -; v_call: TRBV19; cdr3_nt: TGTGCCACCAAGGGCGGGTATAGCAATCAGCCCCAGCATTTT; cdr3_aa: CATKGGYSNQPQHF
clone_size: once; j_call: TRBJ2-2; d_call: TRBD2; v_call: TRBV5-1; cdr3_nt: TGCGCCAGCAGCCTTCCTCCCGGGACTAGCGGGAGGGAGCTGTTTTTT; cdr3_aa: CASSLPPGTSGRELFF
clone_size: few; j_call: TRBJ1-2; d_call: TRBD1; v_call: TRBV4-3; cdr3_nt: TGCGCCAGCAGCCAAACAAGCGACAGGGGATACTATGGCTACACCTTC; cdr3_aa: CASSQTSDRGYYGYTF
clone_size: few; j_call: TRBJ1-1; d_call: -; v_call: TRBV5-4; cdr3_nt: TGTGCCAGCAGCTACATACCCGACAGGAACACTGAAGCTTTCTTT; cdr3_aa: CASSYIPDRNTEAFF
clone_size: once; j_call: TRBJ1-4; d_call: TRBD1; v_call: TRBV6-5; cdr3_nt: TGTGCCAGCAGCATCAGGGGGCTGGATGAAAAACTGTTTTTT; cdr3_aa: CASSIRGLDEKLFF
clone_size: -; j_call: TRBJ1-2; d_call: TRBD1; v_call: TRBV5-6; cdr3_nt: TGTGCCAGCAGCGCCACAGGGGAACATGGCTACACCTTC; cdr3_aa: CASSATGEHGYTF
clone_size: -; j_call: TRBJ2-3; d_call: TRBD1; v_call: TRBV14; cdr3_nt: TGTGCCAGCAGCCAAGATGAGACAGGGGGCAGCACAGATACGCAGTATTTT; cdr3_aa: CASSQDETGGSTDTQYF
clone_size: once; j_call: TRBJ1-2; d_call: TRBD1; v_call: TRBV28; cdr3_nt: TGTGCCAGCAGAGGGGACAGCTACTATGGCTACACCTTC; cdr3_aa: CASRGDSYYGYTF
clone_size: -; j_call: TRBJ1-2; d_call: -; v_call: TRBV6-5; cdr3_nt: TGTGCCAGCCGGGGGGGACTCCATAGAAATGGCTACACCTTC; cdr3_aa: CASRGGLHRNGYTF
clone_size: -; j_call: TRBJ2-1; d_call: TRBD2; v_call: TRBV19; cdr3_nt: TGTGCCACCCGTCGGAGCGGGGGACTGTACAATGAGCAGTTCTTC; cdr3_aa: CATRRSGGLYNEQFF
clone_size: once; j_call: TRBJ1-3; d_call: -; v_call: TRBV28; cdr3_nt: TGTGCCAGCAGGTTTGCGATCCAAAGGGGTGACTCTGGAAACACCATATATTTT; cdr3_aa: CASRFAIQRGDSGNTIYF
clone_size: once; j_call: TRBJ1-6; d_call: TRBD1; v_call: TRBV4-1; cdr3_nt: TGCGCCAGCAGCCATACAGGGGTGAATTCACCCCTCCACTTT; cdr3_aa: CASSHTGVNSPLHF
clone_size: -; j_call: TRBJ2-5; d_call: TRBD1; v_call: TRBV7-3; cdr3_nt: TGTGCCAGCAGCCCCACATCCTCGTCCAGGGGGATCCAGTACTTC; cdr3_aa: CASSPTSSSRGIQYF
clone_size: once; j_call: TRBJ2-7; d_call: TRBD1; v_call: TRBV7-7; cdr3_nt: TGTGAATCGGGACAGGGGCACGAGCAGTACTTC; cdr3_aa: CESGQGHEQYF
clone_size: -; j_call: TRBJ2-3; d_call: -; v_call: TRBV5-1; cdr3_nt: TGCGCCAGCAGCTTGGCGGGGTACACAGATACGCAGTATTTT; cdr3_aa: CASSLAGYTDTQYF
clone_size: -; j_call: TRBJ1-1; d_call: -; v_call: TRBV19; cdr3_nt: TGTGCCAGTAGTTCGGAAATTTCGGGCACTGAAGCTTTCTTT; cdr3_aa: CASSSEISGTEAFF
clone_size: few; j_call: TRBJ1-3; d_call: -; v_call: TRBV9; cdr3_nt: TGTGCCAGCAGCCAAGCATTCTCTGGAAACACCATATATTTT; cdr3_aa: CASSQAFSGNTIYF
clone_size: -; j_call: TRBJ1-5; d_call: TRBD1; v_call: TRBV19; cdr3_nt: TGTGCCAGTAGTCCGGGACAGAAAAATCAGCCCCAGCATTTT; cdr3_aa: CASSPGQKNQPQHF
clone_size: few; j_call: TRBJ2-1; d_call: TRBD2; v_call: TRBV7-9; cdr3_nt: TGTGCCAGCAGCCCACGGACTAGCGGGATCCCCTACAATGAGCAGTTCTTC; cdr3_aa: CASSPRTSGIPYNEQFF
clone_size: -; j_call: TRBJ1-1; d_call: -; v_call: TRBV7-3; cdr3_nt: TGTGCCAGCAGCTCCCAGGGGACCAACACTGAAGCTTTCTTT; cdr3_aa: CASSSQGTNTEAFF
clone_size: -; j_call: TRBJ2-7; d_call: -; v_call: TRBV28; cdr3_nt: TGTGCCAGCAGTTTACGGGACTTAACCTACGAGCAGTACTTC; cdr3_aa: CASSLRDLTYEQYF
clone_size: once; j_call: TRBJ2-6; d_call: TRBD1; v_call: TRBV4-3; cdr3_nt: TGCGCCAGCAGCCACACCGGGACAGGTACCGGGGCCAACGTCCTGACTTTC; cdr3_aa: CASSHTGTGTGANVLTF
clone_size: once; j_call: TRBJ1-1; d_call: -; v_call: TRBV9; cdr3_nt: TGTGCCAGCAGCGTAGCGGGGAAAGCTTTCTTT; cdr3_aa: CASSVAGKAFF
clone_size: -; j_call: TRBJ1-1; d_call: TRBD1; v_call: TRBV30; cdr3_nt: TGTGCCTGGAGTTGGACAGGGTCTGAAGCTTTCTTT; cdr3_aa: CAWSWTGSEAFF
clone_size: -; j_call: TRBJ2-1; d_call: TRBD1; v_call: TRBV7-9; cdr3_nt: TGTGCCAGCAGCGCAAGACAGGGGGGAAACAATGAGCAGTTCTTC; cdr3_aa: CASSARQGGNNEQFF
clone_size: -; j_call: TRBJ1-1; d_call: -; v_call: TRBV13; cdr3_nt: TGTGCCAGCAGCACCCGGCAGGGGATGAACACTGAAGCTTTCTTT; cdr3_aa: CASSTRQGMNTEAFF
clone_size: -; j_call: TRBJ2-1; d_call: TRBD2; v_call: TRBV19; cdr3_nt: TGTGCCAGTAGCAGCGGGAGGGTCAATGAGCAGTTCTTC; cdr3_aa: CASSSGRVNEQFF
clone_size: -; j_call: TRBJ2-2; d_call: TRBD2; v_call: TRBV28; cdr3_nt: TGTGCCAGCAGGCCCGGGACTAGGACCGCCGGGGAGCTGTTTTTT; cdr3_aa: CASRPGTRTAGELFF
clone_size: -; j_call: TRBJ2-7; d_call: TRBD2; v_call: TRBV7-2; cdr3_nt: TGTGCCAGCAGCTTAGCCACACTAGCGGGAGGGCCCCACGAGCAGTACTTC; cdr3_aa: CASSLATLAGGPHEQYF